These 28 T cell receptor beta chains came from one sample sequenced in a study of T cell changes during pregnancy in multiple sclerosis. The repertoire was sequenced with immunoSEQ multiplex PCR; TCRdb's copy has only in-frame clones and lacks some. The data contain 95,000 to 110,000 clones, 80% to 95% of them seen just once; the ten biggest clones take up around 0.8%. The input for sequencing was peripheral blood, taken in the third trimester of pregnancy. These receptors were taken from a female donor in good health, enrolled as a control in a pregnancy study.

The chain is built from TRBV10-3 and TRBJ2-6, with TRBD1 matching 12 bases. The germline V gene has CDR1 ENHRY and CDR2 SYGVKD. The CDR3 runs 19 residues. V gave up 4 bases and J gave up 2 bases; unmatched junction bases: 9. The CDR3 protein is CAISANARDRGPGANVLTF. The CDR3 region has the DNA TGTGCCATCAGTGCGAATGCTCGGGACAGGGGGCCTGGGGCCAACGTCCTGACTTTC.

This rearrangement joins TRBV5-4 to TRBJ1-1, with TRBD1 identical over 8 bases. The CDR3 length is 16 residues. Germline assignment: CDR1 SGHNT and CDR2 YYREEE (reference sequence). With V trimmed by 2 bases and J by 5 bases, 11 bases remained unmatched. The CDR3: CASSFDRGLVRTEAFF. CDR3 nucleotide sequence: TGTGCCAGCAGCTTCGACAGGGGTTTGGTTAGGACTGAAGCTTTCTTT.

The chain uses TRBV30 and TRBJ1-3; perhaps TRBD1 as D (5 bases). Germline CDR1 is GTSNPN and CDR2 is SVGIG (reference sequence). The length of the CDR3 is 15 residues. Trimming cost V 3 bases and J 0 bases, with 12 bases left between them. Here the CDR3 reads CAWSQLGGSGNTIYF. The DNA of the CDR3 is TGTGCCTGGAGCCAACTCGGGGGCTCTGGAAACACCATATATTTT.

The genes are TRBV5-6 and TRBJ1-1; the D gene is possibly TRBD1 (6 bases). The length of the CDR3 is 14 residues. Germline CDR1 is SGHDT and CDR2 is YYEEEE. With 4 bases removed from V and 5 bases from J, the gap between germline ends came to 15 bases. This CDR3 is CASSPRGYSTEAFF. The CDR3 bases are TGTGCCAGCAGCCCTAGGGGGTATAGTACTGAAGCTTTCTTT.

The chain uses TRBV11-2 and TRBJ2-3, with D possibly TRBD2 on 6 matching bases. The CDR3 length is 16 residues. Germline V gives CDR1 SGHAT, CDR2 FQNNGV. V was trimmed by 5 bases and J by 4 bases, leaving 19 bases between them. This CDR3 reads CASSPRLTGGADTQYF. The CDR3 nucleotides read TGTGCCAGCAGCCCCCGACTAACCGGAGGGGCAGATACGCAGTATTTT. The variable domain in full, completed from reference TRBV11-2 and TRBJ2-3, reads EAGVAQSPRYKIIEKRQSVAFWCNPISGHATLYWYQQILGQGPKLLIQFQNNGVVDDSQLPKDRFSAERLKGVDSTLKIQPAKLEDSAVYLCASSPRLTGGADTQYFGPGTRLTVL.

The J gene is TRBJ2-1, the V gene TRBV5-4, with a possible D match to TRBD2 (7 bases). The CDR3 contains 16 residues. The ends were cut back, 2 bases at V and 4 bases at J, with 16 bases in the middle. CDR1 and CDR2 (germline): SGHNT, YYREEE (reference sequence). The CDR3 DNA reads TGTGCCAGCAGCTTTGGGGGGGGCGCGGGGTACAATGAGCAGTTCTTC. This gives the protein CASSFGGGAGYNEQFF.

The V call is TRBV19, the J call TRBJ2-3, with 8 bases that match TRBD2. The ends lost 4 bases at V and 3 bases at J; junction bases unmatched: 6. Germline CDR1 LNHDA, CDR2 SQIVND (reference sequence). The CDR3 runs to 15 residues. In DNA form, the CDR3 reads TGTGCCAGTAGTAGTCTAGCGGGCTCAACAGATACGCAGTATTTT. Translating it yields CASSSLAGSTDTQYF.

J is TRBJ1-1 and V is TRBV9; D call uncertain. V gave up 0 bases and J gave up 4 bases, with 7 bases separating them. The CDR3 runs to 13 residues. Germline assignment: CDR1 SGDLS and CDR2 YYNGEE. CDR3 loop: CASSVVRSTEAFF. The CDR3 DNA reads TGTGCCAGCAGCGTAGTACGTAGCACTGAAGCTTTCTTT.

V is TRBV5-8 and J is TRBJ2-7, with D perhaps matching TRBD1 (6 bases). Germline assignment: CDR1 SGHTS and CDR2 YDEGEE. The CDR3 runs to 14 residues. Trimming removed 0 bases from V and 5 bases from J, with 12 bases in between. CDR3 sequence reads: CASSLAQGKNEQYF. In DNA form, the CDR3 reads TGTGCCAGCAGCTTGGCCCAGGGGAAGAACGAGCAGTACTTC.

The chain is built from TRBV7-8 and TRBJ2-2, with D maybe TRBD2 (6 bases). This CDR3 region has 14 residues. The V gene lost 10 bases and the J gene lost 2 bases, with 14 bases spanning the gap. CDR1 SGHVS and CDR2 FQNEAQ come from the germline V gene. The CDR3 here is CATRVGRNTGELFF. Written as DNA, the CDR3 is TGTGCCACCCGGGTCGGGAGAAACACCGGGGAGCTGTTTTTT.

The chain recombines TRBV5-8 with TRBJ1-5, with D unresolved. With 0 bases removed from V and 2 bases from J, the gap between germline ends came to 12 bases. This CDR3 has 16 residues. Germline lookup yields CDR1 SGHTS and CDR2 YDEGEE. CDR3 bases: TGTGCCAGCAGCTTGGGAGGGAACCCTCGCAATCAGCCCCAGCATTTT. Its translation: CASSLGGNPRNQPQHF.

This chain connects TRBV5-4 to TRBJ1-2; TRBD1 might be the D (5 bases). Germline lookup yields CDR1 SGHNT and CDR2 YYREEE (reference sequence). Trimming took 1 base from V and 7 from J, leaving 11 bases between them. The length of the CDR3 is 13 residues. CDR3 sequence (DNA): TGTGCCAGCAGCTTGCAGGGAGGACCTGGCTACACCTTC. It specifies CASSLQGGPGYTF.

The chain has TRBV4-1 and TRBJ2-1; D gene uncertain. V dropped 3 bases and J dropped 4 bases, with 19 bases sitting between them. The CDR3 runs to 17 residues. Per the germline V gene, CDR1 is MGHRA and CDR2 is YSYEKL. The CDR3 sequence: CASSQFDLRNMYNEQFF. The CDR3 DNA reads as TGCGCCAGCAGCCAGTTTGACCTCAGGAATATGTACAATGAGCAGTTCTTC.

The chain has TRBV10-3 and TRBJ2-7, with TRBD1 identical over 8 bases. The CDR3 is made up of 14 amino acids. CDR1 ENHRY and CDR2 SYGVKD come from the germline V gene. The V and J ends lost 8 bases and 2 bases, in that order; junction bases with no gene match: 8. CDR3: CAIQGQGRTYEQYF. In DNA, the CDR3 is TGTGCCATCCAAGGACAGGGTCGTACCTACGAGCAGTACTTC.

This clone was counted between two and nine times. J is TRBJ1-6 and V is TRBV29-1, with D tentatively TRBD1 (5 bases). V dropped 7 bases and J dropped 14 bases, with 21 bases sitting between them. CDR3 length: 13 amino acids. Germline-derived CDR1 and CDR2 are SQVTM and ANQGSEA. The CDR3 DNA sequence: TGCAGCGCGAGAGACAGCCCCGTATTGACCCTCCACTTT. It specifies CSARDSPVLTLHF.

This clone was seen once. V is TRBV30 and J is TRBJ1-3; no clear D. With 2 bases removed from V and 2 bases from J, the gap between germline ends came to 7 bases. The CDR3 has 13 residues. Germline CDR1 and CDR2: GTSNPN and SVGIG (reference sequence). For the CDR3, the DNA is TGTGCCTGGAGTAAATCAGCTGGAAACACCATATATTTT. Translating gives CAWSKSAGNTIYF.

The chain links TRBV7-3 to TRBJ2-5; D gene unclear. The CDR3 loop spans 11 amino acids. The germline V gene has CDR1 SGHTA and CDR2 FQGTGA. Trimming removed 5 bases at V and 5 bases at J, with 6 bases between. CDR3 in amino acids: CASSQSETQYF. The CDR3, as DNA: TGTGCCAGCAGCCAAAGCGAGACCCAGTACTTC.

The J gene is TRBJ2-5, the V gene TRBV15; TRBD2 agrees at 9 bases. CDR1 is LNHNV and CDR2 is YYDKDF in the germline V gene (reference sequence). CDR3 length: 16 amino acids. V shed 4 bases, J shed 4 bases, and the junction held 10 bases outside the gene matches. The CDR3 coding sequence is TGTGCCACCAGCAAAGCGGGGGGACGATGGGTAGAGACCCAGTACTTC. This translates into CATSKAGGRWVETQYF.

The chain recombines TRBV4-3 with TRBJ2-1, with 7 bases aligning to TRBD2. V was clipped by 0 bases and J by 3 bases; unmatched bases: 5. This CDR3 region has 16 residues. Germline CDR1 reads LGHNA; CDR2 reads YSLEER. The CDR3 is CASSQDFGGGYNEQFF. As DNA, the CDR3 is TGCGCCAGCAGCCAAGATTTCGGCGGGGGCTACAATGAGCAGTTCTTC.

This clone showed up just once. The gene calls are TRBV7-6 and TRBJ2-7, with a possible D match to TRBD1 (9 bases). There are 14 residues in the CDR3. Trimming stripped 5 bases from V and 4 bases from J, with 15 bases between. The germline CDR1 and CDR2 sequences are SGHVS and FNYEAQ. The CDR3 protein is CASSREGQGYEQYF. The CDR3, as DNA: TGTGCCAGCAGCCGGGAGGGACAGGGATACGAGCAGTACTTC. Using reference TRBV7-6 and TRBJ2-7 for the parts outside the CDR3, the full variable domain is GAGVSQSPRYKVTKRGQDVALRCDPISGHVSLYWYRQALGQGPEFLTYFNYEAQQDKSGLPNDRFSAERPEGSISTLTIQRTEQRDSAMYRCASSREGQGYEQYFGPGTRLTVT.

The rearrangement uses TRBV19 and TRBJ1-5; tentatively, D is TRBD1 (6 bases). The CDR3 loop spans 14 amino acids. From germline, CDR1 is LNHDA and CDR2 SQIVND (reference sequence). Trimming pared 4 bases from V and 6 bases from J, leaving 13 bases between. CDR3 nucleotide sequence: TGTGCCAGTAGTACCGGTCAGGGGCCTCAGCCCCAGCATTTT. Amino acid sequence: CASSTGQGPQPQHF.

The chain's CDR3 is CASSQTGIDNSPLHF. CDR3 in DNA: TGCGCCAGCAGCCAAACAGGGATTGATAATTCACCCCTCCACTTT. The rearrangement uses TRBV4-1 and TRBJ1-6; D possibly corresponds to TRBD1 (6 bases). Germline CDR1 reads MGHRA; CDR2 reads YSYEKL. The CDR3 loop spans 15 amino acids. Trimming removed 2 bases from V and 5 bases from J, with 10 bases in between.

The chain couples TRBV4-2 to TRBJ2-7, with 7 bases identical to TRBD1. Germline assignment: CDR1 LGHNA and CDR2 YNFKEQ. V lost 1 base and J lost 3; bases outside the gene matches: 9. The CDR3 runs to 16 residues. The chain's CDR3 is CASSQGHATGFYEQYF. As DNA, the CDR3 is TGTGCCAGCAGCCAAGGTCATGCGACAGGGTTCTACGAGCAGTACTTC.

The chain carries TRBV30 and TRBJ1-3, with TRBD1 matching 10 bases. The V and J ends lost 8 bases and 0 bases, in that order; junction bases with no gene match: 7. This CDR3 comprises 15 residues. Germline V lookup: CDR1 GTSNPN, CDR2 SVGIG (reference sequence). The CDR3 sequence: CARQGAASSGNTIYF. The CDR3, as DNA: TGTGCCAGACAGGGGGCCGCAAGCTCTGGAAACACCATATATTTT. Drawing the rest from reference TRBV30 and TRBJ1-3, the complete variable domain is SQTIHQWPATLVQPVGSPLSLECTVEGTSNPNLYWYRQAAGRGLQLLFYSVGIGQISSEVPQNLSASRPQDRQFILSSKKLLLSDSGFYLCARQGAASSGNTIYFGEGSWLTVV.

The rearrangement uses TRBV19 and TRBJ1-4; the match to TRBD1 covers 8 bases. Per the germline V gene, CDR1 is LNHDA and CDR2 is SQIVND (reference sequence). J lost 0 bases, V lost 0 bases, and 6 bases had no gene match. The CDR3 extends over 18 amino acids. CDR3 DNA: TGTGCCAGTAGTATAGATCGAACAGGGGGGTCAACTAATGAAAAACTGTTTTTT. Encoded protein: CASSIDRTGGSTNEKLFF.

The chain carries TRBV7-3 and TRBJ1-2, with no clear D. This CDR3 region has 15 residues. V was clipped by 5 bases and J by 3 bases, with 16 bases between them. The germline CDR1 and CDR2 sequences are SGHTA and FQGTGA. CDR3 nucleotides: TGTGCCAGCAGCCCGAACTCGGGGAGTCACTATGGCTACACCTTC. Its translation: CASSPNSGSHYGYTF.

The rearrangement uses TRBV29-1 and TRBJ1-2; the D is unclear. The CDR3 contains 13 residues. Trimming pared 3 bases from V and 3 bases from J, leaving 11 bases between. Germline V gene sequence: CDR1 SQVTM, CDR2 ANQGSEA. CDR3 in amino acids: CSVDGGLHYGYTF. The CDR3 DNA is TGCAGCGTTGATGGAGGGCTCCACTATGGCTACACCTTC.

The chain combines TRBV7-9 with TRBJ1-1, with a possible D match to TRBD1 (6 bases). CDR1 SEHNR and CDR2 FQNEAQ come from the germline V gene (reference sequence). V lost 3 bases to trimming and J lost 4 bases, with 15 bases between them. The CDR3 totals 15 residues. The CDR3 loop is CASSFHRDGGTEAFF. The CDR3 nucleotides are TGTGCCAGCAGCTTCCACAGGGATGGGGGCACTGAAGCTTTCTTT.